This T cell receptor beta chain was sequenced during a study of T cells in tuberculosis. Findings and limits, study-wide: Smaller distances to GMM-specific TCRs suggested their expansion in active tuberculosis. Selection depended on which cryopreserved specimens were available. Using the GMM-specific repertoire gave about 90% accuracy versus approximately 70% with motifs.

As regards this clone: Its specificity is unknown.

CDR1 is SEHNR and CDR2 is FQNEAQ in the germline V gene (reference sequence). The CDR3 sequence is 13 residues long. V was pared by 2 bases and J by 6 bases, with 7 bases between. Repertoires were generated with immunoSEQ multiplex PCR, while TCRdb's copy carries only in-frame clones and drops some. The sample yields tens of thousands of clones, 90% to 95% seen once. Tuberculin skin test and IGRA determined adolescents' latent tuberculosis status at entry. The chain recombines TRBV7-9 with TRBJ2-2; no clear D. The sequence derives from a donor between 10 and 35 years old with latent tuberculosis or without tuberculosis infection. Sequencing was done on a sample of PBMCs. The CDR3 reads CASSLLEAGELFF. The CDR3 nucleotides read TGTGCCAGCAGCTTACTTGAGGCCGGGGAGCTGTTTTTT.